This T cell receptor beta chain was sequenced for a study of cytomegalovirus exposure and HLA in healthy donors. The CDR3 runs to 16 residues. Germline loops: CDR1 MNHEY, CDR2 SVGAGI. V shed 4 bases and J 2 bases; nucleotides not matched to a gene: 9. The study ran its PCR with 60 Vbeta and 13 Jbeta primers. Using immunoSEQ multiplex PCR, the repertoire was profiled, and TCRdb retains in-frame clones only, with some absent. The table lists 160,000 or so clones, over 75% of them singletons. The sequenced sample consisted of PBMCs. V is TRBV6-5 and J is TRBJ2-7; 9 bases align to TRBD2. The receptor was derived from a woman in her 50s in good health and CMV-seronegative. This CDR3 reads CASSSHSGSRTYEQYF. DNA for the CDR3: TGTGCCAGCAGTTCCCATAGCGGGAGTAGGACCTACGAGCAGTACTTC.